The 8 T cell receptor beta chains below come from one sample, sequenced in a study of a mutant IDH1 vaccine in newly diagnosed glioma. Only in-frame clones appear in the TCRdb table, and some are missing; sequencing was by immunoSEQ multiplex PCR. The table includes approximately 44,000 clones, around 84% detected once. Time point noted: week 23, last vaccination. Alongside topical imiquimod, each dose of vaccine comprised 300 ug of mutant IDH1 20-mer peptide. Their recognized antigens are unknown. The sample here was PBMCs, taken from a glioma patient whose treatment included an IDH1 peptide vaccine. These receptors were collected from a woman between 18 and 29 years old with glioma. Some clones in this sample may be carry-over from other donors' samples.

CDR3 amino acids: CASSADPSSYNEQFF. Here the CDR3 DNA reads TGTGCCAGCAGTGCGGACCCGAGCTCCTACAATGAGCAGTTCTTC. The rearrangement uses TRBV6-5 and TRBJ2-1; no clear D gene. Trimming cost V 5 bases and J 0 bases, with 11 bases left between them. Germline lookup yields CDR1 MNHEY and CDR2 SVGAGI. CDR3 length: 15 amino acids.

This chain joins TRBV5-5 and TRBJ1-6, with TRBD1 identical over 8 bases. This CDR3 region has 14 residues. Germline lookup yields CDR1 SGHKS and CDR2 YYEKEE (reference sequence). The J segment lost 7 bases and the V segment lost 4 bases, leaving 4 bases of the junction unmatched. The CDR3 sequence: CASSRGTGNSPLHF. The CDR3 DNA is TGTGCCAGCAGCCGAGGGACAGGAAATTCACCCCTCCACTTT.

This chain joins TRBV7-9 and TRBJ1-2; D is possibly TRBD1 (6 bases). CDR3 length: 17 residues. Germline V gene data show CDR1 as SEHNR and CDR2 as FQNEAQ (reference sequence). V lost 1 base to trimming and J lost 8 bases, with 23 bases between them. CDR3 amino acids: CASSLVRFGQRLRGYTF. For the CDR3, the DNA is TGTGCCAGCAGCTTAGTTAGATTCGGACAGCGCCTTAGGGGCTACACCTTC.

The chain couples TRBV7-2 to TRBJ2-1; 8 bases match TRBD2. This CDR3 comprises 14 residues. The germline V gene encodes CDR1 SGHTA and CDR2 FQGNSA. The J segment lost 7 bases and the V segment lost 1 base, leaving 3 bases of the junction unmatched. The CDR3 nucleotides read TGTGCCAGCAGCTTAGTAACTAGCGGAAATGAGCAGTTCTTC. Translation gives CASSLVTSGNEQFF.

This chain joins TRBV5-1 and TRBJ1-4; no reliable D call. The CDR3 sequence is 14 residues long. V gave up 3 bases and J gave up 3 bases, with 9 bases separating them. CDR1 and CDR2 from the germline V gene are SGHRS and YFSETQ. CDR3 DNA: TGCGCCAGCAGCTCTACCCTTCCTAATGAAAAACTGTTTTTT. It specifies CASSSTLPNEKLFF.

In this sample, this clone turned up once. This chain joins TRBV7-3 and TRBJ1-4; D uncertain. The CDR3 has 13 residues. The ends were cut back, 4 bases at V and 5 bases at J, with 8 bases in the middle. CDR1 is SGHTA and CDR2 is FQGTGA in the germline V gene. This CDR3 reads CASSSGVNEKLFF. CDR3 nucleotides: TGTGCCAGCAGCTCCGGAGTGAATGAAAAACTGTTTTTT.

The chain couples TRBV10-3 to TRBJ1-1, with 7 bases fitting TRBD1. CDR3 length equals 13 residues. J gave up 0 bases and V 6 bases, and 1 base lay outside the gene matches. In germline, CDR1 is ENHRY, CDR2 SYGVKD. Here the CDR3 reads CAISGQVNTEAFF. CDR3 nucleotide sequence: TGTGCCATCAGCGGACAGGTGAACACTGAAGCTTTCTTT.

V and J are TRBV5-1 and TRBJ1-1, with D unresolved. Trimming stripped 5 bases from V and 0 bases from J, with 11 bases between. The CDR3 extends over 14 amino acids. Per the germline V gene, CDR1 is SGHRS and CDR2 is YFSETQ. The CDR3 bases are TGCGCCAGCAGGAGGCTCTCTATGAACACTGAAGCTTTCTTT. Translating gives CASRRLSMNTEAFF.